The 30 T cell receptor beta chains presented below share a single source sample, sequenced in a study of OX40 agonist ivuxolimab in advanced cancers. This table comes from immunoSEQ multiplex PCR, and its TCRdb copy is limited to in-frame clones, with some not included. The data contain roughly 66,000 clones, roughly 80% of them singletons. Sequencing was performed on CD4+ or CD8+ T cells sorted from blood, taken in a trial of the OX40 agonist ivuxolimab. These receptors originate from an adult with an advanced solid tumor such as melanoma, head and neck, liver or kidney cancer.

The chain is built from TRBV9 and TRBJ2-3; 7 bases are a match to TRBD2. From germline, CDR1 is SGDLS and CDR2 YYNGEE. The CDR3 is made up of 15 amino acids. Unmatched junction bases numbered 5, after V lost 2 bases and J lost 2 bases. The CDR3, as DNA: TGTGCCAGCAGCGTCCAGGGACTAAACACAGATACGCAGTATTTT. Amino acid sequence: CASSVQGLNTDTQYF.

This chain uses TRBV19 with TRBJ1-5; no reliable D call. The V gene lost 3 bases and the J gene lost 7 bases, with 13 bases spanning the gap. The CDR3 is made up of 14 amino acids. Looked up from germline, CDR1 is LNHDA and CDR2 is SQIVND (reference sequence). The CDR3 region has the DNA TGTGCCAGTAGTATGTGGCCAAGCCCGCAGCCCCAGCATTTT. Its translation is CASSMWPSPQPQHF.

A remark on this clone: A single base separates this from a much larger clone, so it may be a read error. The same CDR3 is also encoded by other DNA sequences in this sample. The chain recombines TRBV5-1 with TRBJ1-1, with unresolved D. The germline V gene encodes CDR1 SGHRS and CDR2 YFSETQ. The CDR3 covers 12 residues. V was trimmed by 3 bases and J by 3 bases, leaving 6 bases between them. Here the CDR3 DNA reads TGCGCCAGCAGCTACGACGACACTGAAGCTTTCTTT. This gives the protein CASSYDDTEAFF.

V gene TRBV6-6 combines with J gene TRBJ2-1, with TRBD2 matching over 7 bases. The length of the CDR3 is 15 residues. The J segment lost 2 bases and the V segment lost 5 bases, leaving 6 bases of the junction unmatched. Germline V gene lookup returns CDR1 MNHNY and CDR2 SVGAGI (reference sequence). This CDR3 is CASSPGGTTYNEQFF. In DNA, the CDR3 is TGTGCCAGCAGTCCCGGTGGGACTACCTACAATGAGCAGTTCTTC.

This clone was picked up a small number of times. This rearrangement joins TRBV2 to TRBJ2-2, with D unresolved. Germline V gives CDR1 SNHLY, CDR2 FYNNEI. The CDR3 extends over 12 amino acids. V dropped 9 bases and J dropped 5 bases, with 10 bases sitting between them. The CDR3, as DNA: TGTGCCAGAAGTCGGCGGACCGGGGAGCTGTTTTTT. Amino acids: CARSRRTGELFF.

This chain links TRBV7-9 with TRBJ2-3, with 8 positions matching TRBD1. CDR3 length: 15 amino acids. With 5 bases clipped from V and 1 base from J, the junction kept 5 bases outside the gene matches. The germline V gene has CDR1 SEHNR and CDR2 FQNEAQ (reference sequence). The CDR3 DNA follows: TGTGCCAGCAGCCGATCGACAGGGGGCACAGATACGCAGTATTTT. Protein: CASSRSTGGTDTQYF.

This rearrangement joins TRBV7-9 to TRBJ2-5; no definite D call. V was trimmed by 5 bases and J by 0 bases, leaving 13 bases between them. This CDR3 has 15 residues. Germline V lookup: CDR1 SEHNR, CDR2 FQNEAQ (reference sequence). The CDR3 nucleotides are TGTGCCAGCAGCCCCCTCAGGACGGACCAAGAGACCCAGTACTTC. Amino acid sequence: CASSPLRTDQETQYF.

The chain links TRBV9 to TRBJ2-5, with D perhaps matching TRBD1 (5 bases). From germline, CDR1 is SGDLS and CDR2 YYNGEE. Deletions cut 3 bases from V and 4 bases from J, with 10 bases between. There are 13 residues in the CDR3. The CDR3 DNA reads as TGTGCCAGCAGCGCTGGCCAGGGAGAGACCCAGTACTTC. This gives the protein CASSAGQGETQYF. The full variable domain, completed using reference TRBV9 and TRBJ2-5, is DSGVTQTPKHLITATGQRVTLRCSPRSGDLSVYWYQQSLDQGLQFLIQYYNGEERAKGNILERFSAQQFPDLHSELNLSSLELGDSALYFCASSAGQGETQYFGPGTRLLVL.

The V gene is TRBV6-1, the J gene TRBJ2-7, with TRBD1 as a possible D gene (6 bases). Looked up from germline, CDR1 is MNHNS and CDR2 is SASEGT. The V end lost 6 bases, the J end lost 7 bases, and 16 bases lay between the germline ends. The CDR3 runs to 13 residues. CDR3 residues: CASREQGRREQYF. The CDR3 DNA sequence: TGTGCCAGCAGGGAACAGGGCCGTCGGGAGCAGTACTTC.

CDR3 protein: CASSLAGGADEQFF. CDR3 nucleotides: TGTGCCAGCAGCTTAGCGGGGGGCGCGGATGAGCAGTTCTTC. The rearrangement links TRBV7-9 to TRBJ2-1, with D perhaps assigned TRBD1 or TRBD2 (6 bases each). Trimming removed 0 bases at V and 8 bases at J, with 11 bases between. CDR1 is SEHNR, CDR2 FQNEAQ, per germline (reference sequence). This CDR3 region has 14 residues.

The table lists this clone with a count of one. The CDR3 DNA reads TGCGCCAGCAGCCAAACAGGGGGCTTTCAGCCCCAGCATTTT. The encoded protein is CASSQTGGFQPQHF. This chain joins TRBV4-1 and TRBJ1-5, with TRBD1 matching over 9 bases. CDR1 MGHRA and CDR2 YSYEKL come from the germline V gene. The CDR3 totals 14 residues. With 2 bases clipped from V and 6 bases from J, the junction kept 2 bases outside the gene matches.

V usage is TRBV5-6 and J usage is TRBJ2-7; tentatively, D is TRBD1 or TRBD2 (6 bases each). Germline V gene lookup returns CDR1 SGHDT and CDR2 YYEEEE. The CDR3 totals 15 residues. Trimming cost V 3 bases and J 5 bases, with 18 bases left between them. CDR3 in amino acids: CASSSLRGEVNEQYF. The CDR3 nucleotides read TGTGCCAGCAGCTCTCTAAGGGGGGAGGTGAACGAGCAGTACTTC. Full variable domain (rest looked up from reference TRBV5-6 and TRBJ2-7): DAGVTQSPTHLIKTRGQQVTLRCSPKSGHDTVSWYQQALGQGPQFIFQYYEEEERQRGNFPDRFSGHQFPNYSSELNVNALLLGDSALYLCASSSLRGEVNEQYFGPGTRLTVT.

This rearrangement joins TRBV4-1 to TRBJ1-5; D not resolved. This CDR3 has 17 residues. Per germline, CDR1 MGHRA and CDR2 YSYEKL. V lost 0 bases, J lost 6 bases, and 18 bases lay in between. The CDR3 nucleotides are TGCGCCAGCAGCCAAGAGGGAGTGAACACGGTGAGTCAGCCCCAGCATTTT. This translates into CASSQEGVNTVSQPQHF.

This clone was recorded many times. V usage is TRBV9 and J usage is TRBJ1-4; D perhaps matches TRBD1 (5 bases). V lost 3 bases and J 4 bases, leaving 16 bases between the germline ends. There are 16 residues in the CDR3. The germline V gene has CDR1 SGDLS and CDR2 YYNGEE. The CDR3 bases are TGTGCCAGCAGCGCACTCCCGGGGCAGGGTAATGAAAAACTGTTTTTT. It yields the protein CASSALPGQGNEKLFF.

The chain has TRBV6-1 and TRBJ2-7, with 8 bases identical to TRBD1. Germline V CDR1 and CDR2: MNHNS, SASEGT. The V and J ends lost 3 bases and 0 bases, in that order; junction bases with no gene match: 1. This CDR3 has 14 residues. The CDR3 spells CASSDDRGSYEQYF. For the CDR3, the DNA is TGTGCCAGCAGTGACGACAGGGGCTCCTACGAGCAGTACTTC.

The gene calls are TRBV7-9 and TRBJ1-1; TRBD1 aligns across 7 bases. Germline V gene lookup returns CDR1 SEHNR and CDR2 FQNEAQ (reference sequence). The CDR3 extends over 15 amino acids. V lost 3 bases to trimming and J lost 0 bases; unmatched junction nucleotides: 4. CDR3 coding DNA: TGTGCCAGCAGCTTGACAGGGCAAATGAACACTGAAGCTTTCTTT. This translates into CASSLTGQMNTEAFF.

This clone has just a few counts. V usage is TRBV7-9 and J usage is TRBJ1-2; maybe TRBD1 (6 bases). V was pared by 7 bases and J by 6 bases, with 15 bases between. This CDR3 is built from 13 residues. The germline V gene encodes CDR1 SEHNR and CDR2 FQNEAQ (reference sequence). CDR3 sequence (DNA): TGTGCCAGCACCCGAAGGACAGTCGATGGCTACACCTTC. Translated: CASTRRTVDGYTF. Drawing the rest from reference TRBV7-9 and TRBJ1-2, the complete variable domain is DTGVSQNPRHKITKRGQNVTFRCDPISEHNRLYWYRQTLGQGPEFLTYFQNEAQLEKSRLLSDRFSAERPKGSFSTLEIQRTEQGDSAMYLCASTRRTVDGYTFGSGTRLTVV.

As to this clone: The sample holds other DNA sequences that translate to the same CDR3. The chain couples TRBV28 to TRBJ1-4, with D perhaps matching TRBD1 (5 bases). The CDR3 runs 15 residues. V dropped 2 bases and J dropped 4 bases, with 11 bases sitting between them. Germline loops: CDR1 MDHEN, CDR2 SYDVKM. The CDR3 region is CASSLGDRNNEKLFF. CDR3 nucleotides: TGTGCCAGCAGTTTAGGGGACCGAAATAATGAAAAACTGTTTTTT.

V and J are TRBV5-1 and TRBJ2-3; 11 bases are shared with TRBD2. The CDR3 is 17 residues long. V lost 4 bases, J lost 0 bases, and 7 bases stayed unmatched. Germline V gene sequence: CDR1 SGHRS, CDR2 YFSETQ. The CDR3 nucleotides read TGCGCCAGCAGCCCCCATAGCGGGGGGGCTAGCACAGATACGCAGTATTTT. This gives the protein CASSPHSGGASTDTQYF.

This chain uses TRBV10-3 with TRBJ2-3; D unresolved. V was cut by 7 bases and J by 6 bases, with 8 bases left in between. The CDR3 has 11 residues. Germline V gene lookup returns CDR1 ENHRY and CDR2 SYGVKD. The CDR3 region is CAITLRDTQYF. The CDR3 nucleotides are TGTGCCATCACCTTGAGGGATACGCAGTATTTT.

V gene TRBV5-1 combines with J gene TRBJ2-1, with 11 positions matching TRBD2. V lost 4 bases, J lost 9 bases, and 3 bases stayed unmatched. Germline CDR1 reads SGHRS; CDR2 reads YFSETQ. The CDR3 spans 13 residues. CDR3 bases: TGCGCCAGCAGCCCCGGGACTAGCGGTGAGCAGTTCTTC. Translation gives CASSPGTSGEQFF.

The CDR3 nucleotides are TGTGCCAGCAGCATTGGACAGGGGCAAGGCTACACCTTC. Its translation is CASSIGQGQGYTF. The J gene is TRBJ1-2, the V gene TRBV5-6, with TRBD1 matching over 9 bases. V dropped 4 bases and J dropped 8; count of bases not matched to a gene: 6. Per the germline V gene, CDR1 is SGHDT and CDR2 is YYEEEE. This CDR3 region has 13 residues.

V usage is TRBV5-1 and J usage is TRBJ2-7; D unclear. CDR3 length: 11 residues. Per the germline V gene, CDR1 is SGHRS and CDR2 is YFSETQ. With 4 bases removed from V and 3 bases from J, the gap between germline ends came to 5 bases. CDR3: CASSPGYEQYF. CDR3 sequence (DNA): TGCGCCAGCAGCCCGGGCTACGAGCAGTACTTC. The full variable domain, in which reference TRBV5-1 and TRBJ2-7 provide the parts outside the CDR3, is KAGVTQTPRYLIKTRGQQVTLSCSPISGHRSVSWYQQTPGQGLQFLFEYFSETQRNKGNFPGRFSGRQFSNSRSEMNVSTLELGDSALYLCASSPGYEQYFGPGTRLTVT.

The chain joins TRBV19 to TRBJ2-3; 8 nucleotides align to TRBD2. The CDR3 is 14 residues long. Germline CDR1 and CDR2: LNHDA and SQIVND (reference sequence). Unmatched junction bases numbered 5, after V lost 7 bases and J lost 2 bases. CDR3 residues: CASMKRGFTDTQYF. CDR3 coding DNA: TGTGCCAGTATGAAGCGGGGGTTCACAGATACGCAGTATTTT.

The V and J genes are TRBV30 and TRBJ1-5, with D possibly matching TRBD1 (6 bases). CDR1 is GTSNPN and CDR2 is SVGIG in the germline V gene (reference sequence). Trimming left V 2 bases short and J 6 bases short, with 11 bases between. This CDR3 contains 13 residues. Here the CDR3 reads CAWSLGQLQPQHF. Written as DNA, the CDR3 is TGTGCCTGGAGTCTGGGACAACTTCAGCCCCAGCATTTT.

This clone was picked up a small number of times. V usage is TRBV19 and J usage is TRBJ2-4; possibly TRBD2 for D (5 bases). The CDR3 extends over 14 amino acids. Germline CDR1 reads LNHDA; CDR2 reads SQIVND (reference sequence). V lost 4 bases to trimming and J lost 12 bases, with 19 bases between them. DNA for the CDR3: TGTGCCAGTAGTAACGAGGGCCCCAGTTGGAATCAGTACTTC. It is translated as CASSNEGPSWNQYF.

This clone was seen only once. The junction departs from the called germline gene at one end, perhaps through a read error. The chain has TRBV6-8 and TRBJ1-5; D unclear. Germline loops: CDR1 MNHGY, CDR2 SAAAGT. The CDR3 is 12 residues long. The CDR3 spells CASSYRKQPQHF. The CDR3, as DNA: TGTGCCAGCAGTTACCGCAAACAGCCCCAGCATTTT.

The CDR3 reads CASSIRGGNSPLHF. DNA of the CDR3: TGTGCCAGTAGTATACGGGGCGGGAACTCACCCCTCCACTTT. The chain joins TRBV19 to TRBJ1-6, with D perhaps TRBD1 (5 bases). The germline gives CDR1 LNHDA, CDR2 SQIVND (reference sequence). Trimming removed 2 bases from V and 10 bases from J, with 12 bases in between. The CDR3 is made up of 14 amino acids.

The chain has TRBV29-1 and TRBJ2-5, with D unclear. Germline lookup yields CDR1 SQVTM and CDR2 ANQGSEA. This CDR3 has 11 residues. Between the trimmed V and J ends, which lost 3 bases and 3 bases, there was a span of 5 bases. As DNA, the CDR3 is TGCAGCGTTGATGAAGAAGAGACCCAGTACTTC. This gives the protein CSVDEEETQYF.

This clone was seen only a few times. DNA of the CDR3: TGTGCCACCAGCAGAGATCGCCAGGGGTCCCCCTATGGCTACACCTTC. It is translated as CATSRDRQGSPYGYTF. This sequence joins TRBV15 and TRBJ1-2, with a weak D call TRBD1 (6 bases). V lost 0 bases, J lost 4 bases, and 15 bases lay in between. Looked up from germline, CDR1 is LNHNV and CDR2 is YYDKDF (reference sequence). The CDR3 has 16 amino acids.